These 21 T cell receptor beta chains share one sample of origin, sequenced in a study of T-cell memory formation after mild COVID-19. TCRdb recomputed calls from the 5' RACE reads with MiXCR, one row per CDR3 protein. The profile shows some 300,000 distinct CDR3 sequences, 20% to 25% of them singletons. The sequencing sample was made of PBMCs or a T cell subset sorted from them (not recorded which). The source of these receptors is a man between 18 and 35 years old who had mild COVID-19 (a few samples of this study predate the infection). Cell type and time point are not known.

The chain has TRBV7-3 and TRBJ1-2; 7 bases line up with TRBD1. Germline trimming cut 4 bases from V and 6 bases from J; bases unmatched to any gene: 2. CDR1 is SGHTA and CDR2 is FQGTGA in the germline V gene. The CDR3 has 12 amino acids. CDR3 sequence reads: CASSSGQDGYTF. CDR3 nucleotide sequence: TGTGCCAGCAGCTCAGGACAGGATGGCTACACCTTC.

J is TRBJ1-4 and V is TRBV12-3 or TRBV12-4; D ambiguous. The CDR3 extends over 16 amino acids. With 5 bases removed from V and 7 bases from J, the gap between germline ends came to 20 bases. For the CDR3, the DNA is TGTGCCAGCAGTCTCCTAGAAACAACATTTTCTGAAAAACTGTTTTTT. It specifies CASSLLETTFSEKLFF.

The rearrangement joins TRBV20-1 to TRBJ1-3, with unresolved D. The CDR3 has 12 amino acids. Germline V gives CDR1 DFQATT, CDR2 SNEGSKA (reference sequence). V gave up 3 bases and J gave up 7 bases, with 10 bases separating them. CDR3 region: CSASAVVNTIYF. The CDR3 coding sequence is TGCAGTGCTAGTGCGGTGGTGAACACCATATATTTT.

The chain carries TRBV5-6 and TRBJ2-3; D is possibly TRBD1 or TRBD2 (6 bases each). From germline, CDR1 is SGHDT and CDR2 YYEEEE. V lost 3 bases and J lost 8, with 22 bases in between. CDR3 length: 16 amino acids. This chain's CDR3 is CASSWGLGGAQGTQYF. For the CDR3, the DNA is TGTGCCAGCAGCTGGGGGCTGGGCGGGGCACAGGGTACGCAGTATTTT. Full variable domain (remainder filled in from reference TRBV5-6 and TRBJ2-3): DAGVTQSPTHLIKTRGQQVTLRCSPKSGHDTVSWYQQALGQGPQFIFQYYEEEERQRGNFPDRFSGHQFPNYSSELNVNALLLGDSALYLCASSWGLGGAQGTQYFGPGTRLTVL.

This clonotype was picked up one time. The rearrangement uses TRBV20-1 and TRBJ2-7; D call uncertain. V was shortened by 1 base and J by 11 bases, with 15 bases between the two germline ends. From germline, CDR1 is DFQATT and CDR2 SNEGSKA (reference sequence). The CDR3 sequence is 12 residues long. CDR3 bases: TGCAGTGCTAGAGCTACAGAAAGTATGGAGTACTTC. This gives the protein CSARATESMEYF.

This clonotype has only a few counts. The chain links TRBV7-9 to TRBJ2-2, with a tentative D call TRBD1 (6 bases). Trimming stripped 7 bases from V and 4 bases from J, with 13 bases between. The CDR3 covers 14 residues. Germline CDR1 reads SEHNR; CDR2 reads FQNEAQ (reference sequence). The CDR3 region is CASNLQGPTGELFF. The DNA for the CDR3 is TGTGCCAGCAACCTACAGGGTCCCACCGGGGAGCTGTTTTTT.

The DNA of the CDR3 is TGTGCCAGCAGCTTAATTAGCGGGGCGGACGAGCAGTACTTC. Translation gives CASSLISGADEQYF. The chain couples TRBV7-2 to TRBJ2-7, with 8 bases matching TRBD2. The J segment lost 5 bases and the V segment lost 2 bases, leaving 5 bases of the junction unmatched. CDR1 is SGHTA and CDR2 is FQGNSA in the germline V gene. The CDR3 is 14 residues long.

In this sample, this clonotype turned up many times. The J gene is TRBJ2-2, the V gene TRBV12-3 or TRBV12-4, with TRBD2 identical over 11 bases. Trimming removed 5 bases from V and 4 bases from J; junction bases left unmatched: 3. The CDR3 length is 15 residues. The CDR3 here is CASSPSGGLTGELFF. The CDR3 DNA follows: TGTGCCAGCAGTCCTAGCGGGGGGCTCACCGGGGAGCTGTTTTTT.

This clonotype came up a few times. The chain recombines TRBV29-1 with TRBJ2-1; 12 bases agree with TRBD2. The CDR3 runs 12 residues. Losses at the gene ends were 5 bases for V and 14 bases for J; bases not matched to a gene: 7. Germline V CDR1 and CDR2: SQVTM, ANQGSEA. CDR3 sequence: CSVRTSGAQEFF. The CDR3 DNA sequence: TGCAGCGTTCGGACTAGCGGGGCCCAGGAGTTCTTC.

This clonotype has more than one count but fewer than ten. DNA for the CDR3: TGTGCCAGCAGCCAAGGGGACAACAGATCACCCCTCCACTTT. Translating gives CASSQGDNRSPLHF. V gene TRBV4-2 combines with J gene TRBJ1-6; D might be TRBD1 (6 bases). Germline V gene sequence: CDR1 LGHNA, CDR2 YNFKEQ. The V end lost 1 base, the J end lost 10 bases, and 11 bases lay between the germline ends. CDR3 size: 14 residues.

This clonotype was observed at least ten times. The chain links TRBV12-3 or TRBV12-4 to TRBJ2-5, with D unresolved. This CDR3 has 12 amino acids. Trimming cost V 5 bases and J 2 bases, with 6 bases left between them. CDR3 in amino acids: CASSPTQETQYF. The CDR3, as DNA: TGTGCCAGCAGTCCGACACAAGAGACCCAGTACTTC.

This clonotype has more than one count but fewer than ten. The chain employs TRBV12-3 or TRBV12-4 and TRBJ1-3; D is uncertain. The CDR3 consists of 14 residues. V gave up 7 bases and J gave up 2 bases, with 12 bases separating them. CDR3 coding DNA: TGTGCCAGCACCCCTCATTGGGCTGGAAACACCATATATTTT. Its translation: CASTPHWAGNTIYF.

This chain links TRBV7-9 with TRBJ1-1; D perhaps matches TRBD1 (6 bases). Germline CDR1 SEHNR, CDR2 FQNEAQ (reference sequence). The CDR3 has 12 amino acids. With 5 bases removed from V and 6 bases from J, the gap between germline ends came to 10 bases. This CDR3 reads CASSARGPEAFF. The DNA of the CDR3 is TGTGCCAGCAGCGCCAGGGGTCCTGAAGCTTTCTTT.

The sample holds a few counts of this clonotype. The CDR3 protein is CASSDGLAGTGELFF. CDR3 nucleotides: TGCGCCAGCAGCGATGGACTAGCAGGGACCGGGGAGCTGTTTTTT. The chain couples TRBV5-1 to TRBJ2-2, with 8 positions matching TRBD2. Trimming removed 4 bases from V and 5 bases from J; junction bases left unmatched: 7. The CDR3 covers 15 residues. Per the germline V gene, CDR1 is SGHRS and CDR2 is YFSETQ. The full variable domain, its missing parts supplied by reference TRBV5-1 and TRBJ2-2, is KAGVTQTPRYLIKTRGQQVTLSCSPISGHRSVSWYQQTPGQGLQFLFEYFSETQRNKGNFPGRFSGRQFSNSRSEMNVSTLELGDSALYLCASSDGLAGTGELFFGEGSRLTVL.

V gene TRBV7-9 combines with J gene TRBJ2-1, with TRBD1 as a possible D gene (5 bases). CDR1 is SEHNR, CDR2 FQNEAQ, per germline (reference sequence). The CDR3 contains 15 residues. Trimming cost V 5 bases and J 2 bases, with 13 bases left between them. CDR3 bases: TGTGCCAGCAGCGATTGGGCAGGGACCTACAATGAGCAGTTCTTC. It yields the protein CASSDWAGTYNEQFF.

The rearrangement links TRBV29-1 to TRBJ2-5; the match to TRBD1 covers 7 bases. Trimming cost V 7 bases and J 2 bases; bases outside gene matches: 4. This CDR3 has 12 amino acids. Germline-derived CDR1 and CDR2 are SQVTM and ANQGSEA. In nucleotides, the CDR3 is TGCAGCGCCGGACAGGAGCAAGAGACCCAGTACTTC. This codes for CSAGQEQETQYF.

This clonotype was seen repeatedly, ten times or more. V gene TRBV5-1 combines with J gene TRBJ1-2; no clear D gene. CDR3 length: 14 amino acids. Trimming stripped 3 bases from V and 2 bases from J, with 11 bases between. Germline loops: CDR1 SGHRS, CDR2 YFSETQ. DNA of the CDR3: TGCGCCAGCAGCTGGGAGGGCTCGAACTATGGCTACACCTTC. Translated: CASSWEGSNYGYTF. Using reference TRBV5-1 and TRBJ1-2 for the parts outside the CDR3, the full variable domain is KAGVTQTPRYLIKTRGQQVTLSCSPISGHRSVSWYQQTPGQGLQFLFEYFSETQRNKGNFPGRFSGRQFSNSRSEMNVSTLELGDSALYLCASSWEGSNYGYTFGSGTRLTVV.

This clonotype has just a few counts. V and J are TRBV12-3 or TRBV12-4 and TRBJ1-4; 7 bases agree with TRBD1. The CDR3 runs 14 residues. Losses at the gene ends were 8 bases for V and 6 bases for J; bases not matched to a gene: 9. This chain's CDR3 is CASSRGRLDEKLFF. DNA of the CDR3: TGTGCCAGCTCAAGGGGGCGCTTAGATGAAAAACTGTTTTTT.

This chain uses TRBV5-5 with TRBJ2-7; 8 positions match TRBD2. CDR3 length equals 17 residues. The V gene's germline CDR1 is SGHKS and CDR2 YYEKEE (reference sequence). Trimming removed 4 bases from V and 1 base from J; junction bases left unmatched: 13. The CDR3 DNA reads as TGTGCCAGCAGCCCCCGCCCGAGCGGGGGACTTTCCTACGAGCAGTACTTC. This encodes CASSPRPSGGLSYEQYF.

The CDR3 nucleotides read TGCGCCAGCAGCCAAGAAAGTAGAGGGGATGAGCAGTTCTTC. As protein: CASSQESRGDEQFF. This chain joins TRBV4-1 and TRBJ2-1; D assignment may be TRBD1 or TRBD2 (5 bases each). CDR1 is MGHRA, CDR2 YSYEKL, per germline. The CDR3 runs 14 residues. Trimming cost V 0 bases and J 8 bases, with 11 bases left between them.

The rearrangement links TRBV7-2 to TRBJ2-3; 13 bases line up with TRBD2. This CDR3 comprises 17 residues. Losses at the gene ends were 5 bases for V and 5 bases for J; bases not matched to a gene: 10. CDR1 is SGHTA, CDR2 FQGNSA, per germline. The CDR3 sequence is CASSPRRLAGGIDTQYF. As DNA, the CDR3 is TGTGCCAGCAGCCCCAGAAGACTAGCGGGGGGAATAGATACGCAGTATTTT.